The source of this T cell receptor (beta chain) is a study of beta chain features in type 1 diabetes. The study, taken as a whole, reports: For type 1 diabetes patients, VDJ junctions showed fewer insertions and more deletions.

This clone has only a few counts. Its antigen is undetermined. With 6 bases removed from V and 0 bases from J, the gap between germline ends came to 14 bases. Germline CDR1 MNHEY, CDR2 SMNVEV (reference sequence). CDR3 length: 16 residues. Expressed TCRB transcripts were sequenced, since all the RNA that had been isolated was reverse transcribed. Sequenced by immunoSEQ multiplex PCR; TCRdb stores in-frame clones only, minus some. The sample lists 140,000 or so clones, about 10% seen once, with 1% to 1.5% in the top ten. The sequenced sample was naive CD4+ T cells from blood. This sequence was found in a man aged 18 to 30 in good health. The chain employs TRBV27 and TRBJ1-4, with D maybe TRBD1 (6 bases). CDR3 sequence (DNA): TGTGCCAGCAGACCAGGGGCCGGTGCAACTAATGAAAAACTGTTTTTT. It encodes CASRPGAGATNEKLFF.